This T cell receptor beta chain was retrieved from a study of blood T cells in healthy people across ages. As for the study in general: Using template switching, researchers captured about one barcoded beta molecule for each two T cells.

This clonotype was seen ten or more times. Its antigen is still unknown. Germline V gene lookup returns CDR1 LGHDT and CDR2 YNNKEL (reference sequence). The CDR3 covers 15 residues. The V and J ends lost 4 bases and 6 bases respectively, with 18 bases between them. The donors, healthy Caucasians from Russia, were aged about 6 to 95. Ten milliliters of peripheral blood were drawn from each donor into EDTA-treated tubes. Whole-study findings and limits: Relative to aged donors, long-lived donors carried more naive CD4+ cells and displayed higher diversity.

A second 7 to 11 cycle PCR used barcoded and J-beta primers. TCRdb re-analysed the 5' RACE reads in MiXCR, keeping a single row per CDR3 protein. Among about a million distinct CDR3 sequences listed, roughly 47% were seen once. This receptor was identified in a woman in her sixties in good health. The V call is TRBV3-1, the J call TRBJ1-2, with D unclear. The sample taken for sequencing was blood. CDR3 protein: CASSLSSLRRNGYTF. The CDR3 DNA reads TGTGCCAGCAGCCTATCCTCCCTGAGACGAAATGGCTACACCTTC. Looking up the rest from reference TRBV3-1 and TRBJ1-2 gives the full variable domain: DTAVSQTPKYLVTQMGNDKSIKCEQNLGHDTMYWYKQDSKKFLKIMFSYNNKELIINETVPNRFSPKSPDKAHLNLHINSLELGDSAVYFCASSLSSLRRNGYTFGSGTRLTVV.